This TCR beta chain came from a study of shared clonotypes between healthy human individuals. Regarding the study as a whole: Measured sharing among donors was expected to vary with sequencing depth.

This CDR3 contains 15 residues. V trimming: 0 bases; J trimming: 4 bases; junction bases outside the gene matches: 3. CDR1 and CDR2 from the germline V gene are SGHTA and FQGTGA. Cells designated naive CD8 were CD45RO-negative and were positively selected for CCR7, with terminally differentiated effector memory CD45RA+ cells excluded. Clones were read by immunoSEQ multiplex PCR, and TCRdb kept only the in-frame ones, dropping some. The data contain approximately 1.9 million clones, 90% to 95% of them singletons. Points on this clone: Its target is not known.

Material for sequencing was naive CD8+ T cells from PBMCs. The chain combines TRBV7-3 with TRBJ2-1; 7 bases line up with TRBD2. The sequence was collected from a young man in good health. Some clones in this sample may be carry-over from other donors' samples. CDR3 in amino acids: CASSLTPSGYNEQFF. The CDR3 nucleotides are TGTGCCAGCAGCTTAACGCCTAGCGGTTACAATGAGCAGTTCTTC. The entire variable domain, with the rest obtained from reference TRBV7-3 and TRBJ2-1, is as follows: GAGVSQTPSNKVTEKGKYVELRCDPISGHTALYWYRQSLGQGPEFLIYFQGTGAADDSGLPNDRFFAVRPEGSVSTLKIQRTERGDSAVYLCASSLTPSGYNEQFFGPGTRLTVL.